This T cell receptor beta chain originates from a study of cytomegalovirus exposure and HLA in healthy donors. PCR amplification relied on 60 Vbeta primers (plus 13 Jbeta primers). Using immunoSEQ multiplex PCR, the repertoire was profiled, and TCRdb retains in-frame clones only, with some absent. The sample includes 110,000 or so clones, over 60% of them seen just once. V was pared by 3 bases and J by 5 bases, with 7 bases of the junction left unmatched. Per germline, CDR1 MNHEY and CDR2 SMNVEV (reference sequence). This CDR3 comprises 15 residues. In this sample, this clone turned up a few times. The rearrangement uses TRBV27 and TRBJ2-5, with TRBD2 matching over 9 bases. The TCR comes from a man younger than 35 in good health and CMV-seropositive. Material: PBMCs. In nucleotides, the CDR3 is TGTGCCAGCAGTTTCCGGCGGGGGGGCAGGGAGACCCAGTACTTC. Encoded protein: CASSFRRGGRETQYF.